This TCR beta chain is drawn from a study of tumour-infiltrating T cells in Burkitt lymphoma. Study-wide background: Overall and progression-free survival were predicted by productive clonality.

Sequencing used immunoSEQ multiplex PCR; TCRdb keeps in-frame clones, though not all of them. The table includes around 4,500 clones, more than 20% detected once. The sequenced sample was tumor tissue. The sequence derives from a human donor with diffuse large B-cell lymphoma.

The CDR3 nucleotides are TGTGCCAGCAGGCTGGAGGGCACTGAAGCTTTCTTT. This encodes CASRLEGTEAFF. The chain couples TRBV25-1 to TRBJ1-1; no clear D. Trimming left V 6 bases short and J 4 bases short, with 9 bases between. Germline V gene sequence: CDR1 MGHDK, CDR2 SYGVNS. This CDR3 comprises 12 residues.